The present entry profiles one TCR beta chain with its context. This sample was taken from a study of CD8+ T cells in alopecia areata. It was cDNA, reverse transcribed from extracted RNA, that served as the sequencing template. Assay: immunoSEQ multiplex PCR; the TCRdb copy retains only in-frame clones and omits some. The repertoire consists of about 120,000 clones, with about 50% occurring once and the leading ten covering approximately 10%. Germline CDR1 reads MDHEN; CDR2 reads SYDVKM. The J segment lost 5 bases and the V segment lost 6 bases, leaving 12 bases of the junction unmatched. This CDR3 is 19 amino acids long.

This receptor was obtained from a human donor with alopecia areata. The chain joins TRBV28 to TRBJ2-2, with TRBD2 matching 16 bases. Specimen: NKG2D-low CD8+ T cells sorted from blood. The CDR3 reads CASSPPGLAGGPGTGELFF. CDR3 coding DNA: TGTGCCAGCAGCCCTCCGGGACTAGCGGGAGGGCCAGGAACCGGGGAGCTGTTTTTT.